This T cell receptor (beta chain) was identified during a study of blood T cell repertoires in COVID-19. Looked up from germline, CDR1 is SGHRS and CDR2 is YFSETQ. CDR3 length: 15 residues. V lost 2 bases to trimming and J lost 3 bases; unmatched junction nucleotides: 4. TCRdb's table, derived via immunoSEQ multiplex PCR, lists solely in-frame clones and lacks some. The sample carries some 55,000 clones, 80% to 85% recorded once. The source material was peripheral blood. This chain links TRBV5-1 with TRBJ2-2; 7 bases map to TRBD1. This receptor was taken from a woman aged 55-69 years with acute or convalescent COVID-19. The chain's CDR3 is CASSFGDSDTGELFF. DNA of the CDR3: TGCGCCAGCAGCTTCGGGGACAGCGACACCGGGGAGCTGTTTTTT.